These 27 T cell receptor beta chains were all obtained from the same sample, sequenced in a study of Ad26.COV2.S vaccination and SARS-CoV-2 variants. Clones were sequenced by immunoSEQ multiplex PCR, and TCRdb holds only the in-frame ones, with some missing. The top ten hold roughly 4% of the sample, which has a few hundred thousand clones, 85% to 90% seen once. The sample's treatment: over 15 received Ad26.COV2.S at low or high dose, single or two shots; about 5 received placebo; per-sample allocation not given. At day 63 after the first vaccine or placebo injection, samples were drawn. The specimen was peripheral blood, collected in a trial of Ad26.COV2.S vaccine versus placebo. The receptor source for this set is a person aged 18-60 years who received the Ad26.COV2.S COVID-19 vaccine or a placebo.

V is TRBV9 and J is TRBJ2-3; D is possibly TRBD1 (7 bases). Trimming took 4 bases from V and 4 from J, leaving 10 bases between them. The CDR3 is 13 amino acids. Germline assignment: CDR1 SGDLS and CDR2 YYNGEE. CDR3 DNA: TGTGCCAGCAGCCAGGGGGGAGCAGATACGCAGTATTTT. It encodes CASSQGGADTQYF.

The gene calls are TRBV7-2 and TRBJ1-2; TRBD1 agrees at 8 bases. The junction had 11 bases not matched to a gene; V was cut back by 5 bases and J by 0 bases. Germline assignment: CDR1 SGHTA and CDR2 FQGNSA. CDR3 size: 17 residues. The CDR3 is CASSTRQGPSTNYGYTF. Here the CDR3 DNA reads TGTGCCAGCAGCACGCGACAGGGGCCCTCTACTAACTATGGCTACACCTTC.

This clone appeared a single time. The chain has TRBV12-3 or TRBV12-4 and TRBJ1-6, with D hard to call. The CDR3 extends over 12 amino acids. V was clipped by 6 bases and J by 0 bases, with 0 bases between them. CDR3 loop: CASSSYNSPLHF. In DNA, the CDR3 is TGTGCCAGCAGCTCCTATAATTCACCCCTCCACTTT.

The chain uses TRBV2 and TRBJ2-7, with D unclear. V shed 6 bases and J shed 2 bases, with 17 bases lying between them. Germline V CDR1 and CDR2: SNHLY, FYNNEI. CDR3 length: 15 residues. The CDR3: CASSERPVPTYEQYF. The CDR3 bases are TGTGCCAGCAGCGAACGACCAGTGCCGACCTACGAGCAGTACTTC.

This chain links TRBV3-1 (or the pseudogene TRBV3-2) with TRBJ1-2, with 8 bases that match TRBD1. The CDR3 runs 15 residues. Germline CDR1 LGHDT, CDR2 YNNKEL (reference sequence). V shed 2 bases and J 8 bases; nucleotides not matched to a gene: 10. CDR3 residues: CASSQSTGDSAGYTF. The CDR3 DNA follows: TGTGCCAGCAGCCAATCGACAGGGGATTCGGCCGGCTACACCTTC.

The rearrangement links TRBV6-5 to TRBJ2-7; TRBD1 agrees at 9 bases. The J segment lost 5 bases and the V segment lost 6 bases, leaving 8 bases of the junction unmatched. The germline V gene encodes CDR1 MNHEY and CDR2 SVGAGI. The CDR3 sequence is 14 residues long. The CDR3 nucleotides are TGTGCCAGCAGACCAGGACAGGGGACCCACGAGCAGTACTTC. Its translation is CASRPGQGTHEQYF.

CDR3 coding DNA: TGTGCCACCAGCAGAGAAGGGGGGCAGGGGGCCTACAATGAGCAGTTCTTC. It translates to CATSREGGQGAYNEQFF. The J gene is TRBJ2-1, the V gene TRBV15; TRBD1 is a possible D gene (7 bases). There are 17 residues in the CDR3. Trimming left V 0 bases short and J 2 bases short, with 14 bases between. In germline, CDR1 is LNHNV, CDR2 YYDKDF (reference sequence).

The chain has TRBV7-9 and TRBJ2-2; D gene unclear. CDR1 and CDR2 from the germline V gene are SEHNR and FQNEAQ (reference sequence). V gave up 0 bases and J gave up 4 bases, with 6 bases separating them. This CDR3 spans 14 amino acids. For the CDR3, the DNA is TGTGCCAGCAGCTTAGCGCTTTTCACCGGGGAGCTGTTTTTT. It is translated as CASSLALFTGELFF. The complete variable domain, with remaining parts taken from reference TRBV7-9 and TRBJ2-2, reads DTGVSQNPRHKITKRGQNVTFRCDPISEHNRLYWYRQTLGQGPEFLTYFQNEAQLEKSRLLSDRFSAERPKGSFSTLEIQRTEQGDSAMYLCASSLALFTGELFFGEGSRLTVL.

The rearrangement uses TRBV5-1 and TRBJ1-4; D is uncertain. Germline V gene data show CDR1 as SGHRS and CDR2 as YFSETQ. The CDR3 totals 14 residues. With 4 bases removed from V and 5 bases from J, the gap between germline ends came to 12 bases. CDR3 residues: CASSPRTENEKLFF. CDR3 DNA: TGCGCCAGCAGCCCCCGGACGGAAAATGAAAAACTGTTTTTT.

The rearrangement links TRBV6-5 to TRBJ2-5; no clear D gene. V was trimmed by 5 bases and J by 4 bases, leaving 17 bases between them. The CDR3 has 15 residues. Germline values: CDR1 MNHEY, CDR2 SVGAGI. In DNA, the CDR3 is TGTGCCAGCAGTCCGGTCCCTACGATCCTAGAGACCCAGTACTTC. It specifies CASSPVPTILETQYF.

Written as DNA, the CDR3 is TGTGCCAGCAGTGCAGAAGGACAGGGGGATCAGCCCCAGCATTTT. It yields the protein CASSAEGQGDQPQHF. The chain combines TRBV25-1 with TRBJ1-5; 10 bases match TRBD1. V gave up 4 bases and J gave up 5 bases; unmatched junction bases: 5. CDR3 length equals 15 residues. CDR1 is MGHDK, CDR2 SYGVNS, per germline.

J is TRBJ2-7 and V is TRBV5-4; D is perhaps TRBD1 or TRBD2 (5 bases each). CDR1 is SGHNT and CDR2 is YYREEE in the germline V gene (reference sequence). Deletions cut 0 bases from V and 0 bases from J, with 7 bases between. The CDR3 runs 14 residues. The CDR3 reads CASSLVGGSYEQYF. CDR3 DNA sequence: TGTGCCAGCAGCTTGGTTGGGGGCTCCTACGAGCAGTACTTC.

V is TRBV10-3 and J is TRBJ2-1, with D possibly TRBD2 on 6 matching bases. The CDR3 spans 17 residues. Germline assignment: CDR1 ENHRY and CDR2 SYGVKD. Trimming cost V 0 bases and J 10 bases, with 22 bases left between them. CDR3 DNA: TGTGCCATCAGTGAGTCAATCGTCGGGGGTTCCCAATTCGAGCAGTTCTTC. This translates into CAISESIVGGSQFEQFF.

The CDR3 sequence is CSVGQGEKLFF. The CDR3 nucleotides are TGCAGCGTGGGACAGGGTGAAAAACTGTTTTTT. The chain combines TRBV29-1 with TRBJ1-4; 9 positions match TRBD1. The CDR3 is 11 residues long. V trimming: 6 bases; J trimming: 7 bases; junction bases outside the gene matches: 0. The germline V gene has CDR1 SQVTM and CDR2 ANQGSEA.

The rearrangement links TRBV7-2 to TRBJ2-7; 9 bases are a match to TRBD1. Germline loops: CDR1 SGHTA, CDR2 FQGNSA. The CDR3 covers 15 residues. Trimming at V came to 3 bases and at J to 3 bases, leaving 6 bases not matched to a gene. CDR3 coding DNA: TGTGCCAGCAGCTTCACAGGGGGCCCCATCTACGAGCAGTACTTC. Translation gives CASSFTGGPIYEQYF.

The chain couples TRBV5-4 to TRBJ1-1, with TRBD1 as a possible D gene (5 bases). V lost 0 bases and J 0 bases, leaving 9 bases between the germline ends. The germline CDR1 and CDR2 sequences are SGHNT and YYREEE (reference sequence). The CDR3 totals 15 residues. This CDR3 reads CASSLDRGMNTEAFF. The CDR3 DNA reads as TGTGCCAGCAGCTTGGATCGGGGCATGAACACTGAAGCTTTCTTT.

This chain joins TRBV7-8 and TRBJ2-2; TRBD2 aligns across 11 bases. The CDR3 runs to 19 residues. V was pared by 0 bases and J by 0 bases, with 6 bases of the junction left unmatched. In germline, CDR1 is SGHVS, CDR2 FQNEAQ. The CDR3 DNA reads TGTGCCAGCAGCTTAGCGCGGCTAGCGGGGGGTCCGAACACCGGGGAGCTGTTTTTT. It yields the protein CASSLARLAGGPNTGELFF.

This chain uses TRBV20-1 with TRBJ2-5; D may be TRBD1 (6 bases). Germline V gene sequence: CDR1 DFQATT, CDR2 SNEGSKA (reference sequence). The ends were cut back, 3 bases at V and 3 bases at J, with 11 bases in the middle. The CDR3 spans 13 residues. The CDR3 DNA follows: TGCAGTGCTAGTTTGGGGACAAAAGAGACCCAGTACTTC. Translation gives CSASLGTKETQYF.

The chain uses TRBV5-4 and TRBJ1-2; unclear D gene. The V gene lost 0 bases and the J gene lost 7 bases, with 7 bases spanning the gap. Germline CDR1 and CDR2: SGHNT and YYREEE (reference sequence). The CDR3 covers 12 residues. For the CDR3, the DNA is TGTGCCAGCAGCTTGGAGGGCGGTGGCTACACCTTC. It translates to CASSLEGGGYTF.

V gene TRBV5-1 combines with J gene TRBJ2-3, with 8 bases fitting TRBD2. V trimming: 3 bases; J trimming: 13 bases; junction bases outside the gene matches: 7. The length of the CDR3 is 12 residues. Germline V gives CDR1 SGHRS, CDR2 YFSETQ. The CDR3 sequence is CASSSTGGEEYF. DNA of the CDR3: TGCGCCAGCAGCTCCACCGGGGGGGAGGAGTATTTT.

The CDR3 sequence is CASSASGTGPYEQYF. The CDR3 region has the DNA TGTGCCAGCAGCGCCTCCGGGACAGGACCCTACGAGCAGTACTTC. The chain joins TRBV7-2 to TRBJ2-7; 8 bases line up with TRBD1. CDR3 length: 15 residues. J was trimmed by 2 bases and V by 5 bases; bases with no gene match: 8. The V gene's germline CDR1 is SGHTA and CDR2 FQGNSA.

V gene TRBV6-5 combines with J gene TRBJ2-7, with D possibly being TRBD2 (6 bases). There are 13 residues in the CDR3. With 2 bases removed from V and 4 bases from J, the gap between germline ends came to 9 bases. The germline gives CDR1 MNHEY, CDR2 SVGAGI. The CDR3 here is CASSYGGEYEQYF. The CDR3, as DNA: TGTGCCAGCAGTTACGGCGGGGAGTACGAGCAGTACTTC.

This clone was counted only a few times. This chain joins TRBV19 and TRBJ2-2; D perhaps matches TRBD1 (6 bases). With 2 bases removed from V and 8 bases from J, the gap between germline ends came to 18 bases. The CDR3 consists of 16 residues. From germline, CDR1 is LNHDA and CDR2 SQIVND (reference sequence). As DNA, the CDR3 is TGTGCCAGTAGTATATTGCGGCAGGGGCCCGGAGGGGAGCTGTTTTTT. The encoded protein is CASSILRQGPGGELFF.

On this clone itself: This same CDR3 is encoded by further DNA sequences in the sample. The rearrangement links TRBV7-9 to TRBJ2-1; D unresolved. Germline V CDR1 and CDR2: SEHNR, FQNEAQ (reference sequence). There are 12 residues in the CDR3. Trimming cost V 1 base and J 6 bases, with 4 bases left between them. The CDR3 DNA reads as TGTGCCAGCAGCTTAGTTGTCAATGAGCAGTTCTTC. It yields the protein CASSLVVNEQFF. The whole variable domain, remainder taken from reference TRBV7-9 and TRBJ2-1, is DTGVSQNPRHKITKRGQNVTFRCDPISEHNRLYWYRQTLGQGPEFLTYFQNEAQLEKSRLLSDRFSAERPKGSFSTLEIQRTEQGDSAMYLCASSLVVNEQFFGPGTRLTVL.

The chain couples TRBV7-2 to TRBJ2-3, with TRBD2 matching over 9 bases. The germline gives CDR1 SGHTA, CDR2 FQGNSA. This CDR3 contains 15 residues. The V gene end was trimmed by 1 base and the J gene end by 10 bases; junction bases not matched to a gene: 9. As DNA, the CDR3 is TGTGCCAGCAGCTTAGGTAGCGGGGGCCCCTCCGCGCAGTATTTT. Translating it yields CASSLGSGGPSAQYF.

The chain recombines TRBV9 with TRBJ2-3, with D perhaps TRBD1 or TRBD2 (5 bases each). This CDR3 spans 15 amino acids. The V end was cut by 4 bases, the J end by 6 bases, with 18 bases between. From germline, CDR1 is SGDLS and CDR2 YYNGEE. CDR3 sequence reads: CASSNYEGRADTQYF. DNA for the CDR3: TGTGCCAGCAGCAACTACGAGGGACGCGCCGATACGCAGTATTTT.

This rearrangement joins TRBV7-8 to TRBJ2-1; TRBD1 aligns across 8 bases. This CDR3 has 16 residues. The germline CDR1 and CDR2 sequences are SGHVS and FQNEAQ. V was clipped by 5 bases and J by 9 bases; unmatched bases: 15. CDR3 nucleotide sequence: TGTGCCAGCAGCCTCACGCTAGGACAGGGCCGTGGTGAGCAGTTCTTC. This translates into CASSLTLGQGRGEQFF.